This T cell receptor beta chain was sequenced during a study of response to subunit inactivated influenza vaccine. Study-level results: Authors suggested each seasonal influenza vaccination recruits few new T cells.

With respect to this clonotype: The antigen is not known.

TCRdb re-derived calls from the RT-PCR reads in MiXCR, one entry per CDR3 protein. Counted here are over 800,000 distinct CDR3 sequences, approximately 22% occurring once; the ten biggest clones make up 9.5% to 13%. Germline CDR1 MGHDK, CDR2 SYGVNS. The CDR3 has 16 amino acids. The ends lost 4 bases at V and 5 bases at J; junction bases unmatched: 10. The V and J genes are TRBV25-1 and TRBJ1-1; TRBD1 matches 10 bases. The sample was PBMCs from blood, taken 5 to 6 days after vaccination. The clonotype originates from a man aged 45-65 years who received an inactivated influenza vaccine. The CDR3 protein is CASSARTGGIDTEAFF. DNA of the CDR3: TGTGCCAGCAGTGCGCGGACAGGGGGAATTGATACTGAAGCTTTCTTT.